This T cell receptor beta chain emerged from a study of blood T cell repertoires in COVID-19. Original methodology: Amplification from reference gene primers served as the basis for estimated nucleated cell counts. Measured with immunoSEQ multiplex PCR; TCRdb has only the in-frame clones, and not every one. V and J calls and clone size are those listed in that table; D and trimming were worked out from the DNA. The profile shows 110,000 or so clones, 85% of them singletons. The germline CDR1 and CDR2 sequences are SGHKS and YYEKEE (reference sequence). The CDR3 is 16 amino acids. V gave up 2 bases and J gave up 1 base, with 16 bases separating them.

The sequenced sample consisted of peripheral blood. The rearrangement joins TRBV5-5 to TRBJ2-7; D is ambiguous. The source is a human donor in a cohort sampled during active COVID-19. Written as DNA, the CDR3 is TGTGCCAGCAGCTTCGGATACTTCGGCGGTTCCTACGAGCAGTACTTC. Amino acids: CASSFGYFGGSYEQYF.